This TCR beta chain originates from a study of T cells after somatic rescue of genetic block. The CDR3 length is 14 residues. Between the trimmed V and J ends, which lost 4 bases and 4 bases, there was a span of 14 bases. Germline V CDR1 and CDR2: SGHDN, FVKESK. Data came from immunoSEQ multiplex PCR; TCRdb stores just in-frame clones and leaves some out. Of 13,000 to 15,000 clones in the sample, approximately 70% were seen once. V and J are TRBV14 and TRBJ2-7; either TRBD1 or TRBD2 may fit D (6 bases each). This sequence was found in a man aged 18 to 30. Sequenced: peripheral blood mononuclear cells (PBMCs). CDR3 sequence reads: CASSRLGGSYEQYF. CDR3 coding DNA: TGTGCCAGCAGCCGACTAGGGGGGTCGTACGAGCAGTACTTC.